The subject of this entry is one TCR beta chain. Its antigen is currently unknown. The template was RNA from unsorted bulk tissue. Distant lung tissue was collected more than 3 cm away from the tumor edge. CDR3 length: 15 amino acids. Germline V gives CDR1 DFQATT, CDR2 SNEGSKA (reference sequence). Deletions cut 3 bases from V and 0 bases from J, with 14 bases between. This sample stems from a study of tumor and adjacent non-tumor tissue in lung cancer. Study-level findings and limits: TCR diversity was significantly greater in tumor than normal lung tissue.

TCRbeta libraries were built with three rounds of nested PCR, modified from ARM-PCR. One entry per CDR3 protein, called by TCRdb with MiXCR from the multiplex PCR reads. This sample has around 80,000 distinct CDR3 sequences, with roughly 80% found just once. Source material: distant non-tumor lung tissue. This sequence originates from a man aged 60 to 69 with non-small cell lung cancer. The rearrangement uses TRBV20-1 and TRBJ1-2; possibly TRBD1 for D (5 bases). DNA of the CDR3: TGCAGTGCTAGTGAGTCGACAGCCTCTAACTATGGCTACACCTTC. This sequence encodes CSASESTASNYGYTF.